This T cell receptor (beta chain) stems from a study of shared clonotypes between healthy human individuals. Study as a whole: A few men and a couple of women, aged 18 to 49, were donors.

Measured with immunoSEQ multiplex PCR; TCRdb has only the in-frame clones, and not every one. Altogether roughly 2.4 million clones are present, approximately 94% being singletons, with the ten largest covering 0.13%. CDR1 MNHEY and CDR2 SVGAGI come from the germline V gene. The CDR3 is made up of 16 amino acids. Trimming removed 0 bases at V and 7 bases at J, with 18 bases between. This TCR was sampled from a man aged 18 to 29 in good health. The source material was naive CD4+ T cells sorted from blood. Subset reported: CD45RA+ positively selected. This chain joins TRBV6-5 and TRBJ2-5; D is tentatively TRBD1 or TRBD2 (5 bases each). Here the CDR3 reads CASSYSRGPNGGTQYF. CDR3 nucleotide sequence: TGTGCCAGCAGTTACTCGAGGGGCCCAAATGGAGGGACCCAGTACTTC.